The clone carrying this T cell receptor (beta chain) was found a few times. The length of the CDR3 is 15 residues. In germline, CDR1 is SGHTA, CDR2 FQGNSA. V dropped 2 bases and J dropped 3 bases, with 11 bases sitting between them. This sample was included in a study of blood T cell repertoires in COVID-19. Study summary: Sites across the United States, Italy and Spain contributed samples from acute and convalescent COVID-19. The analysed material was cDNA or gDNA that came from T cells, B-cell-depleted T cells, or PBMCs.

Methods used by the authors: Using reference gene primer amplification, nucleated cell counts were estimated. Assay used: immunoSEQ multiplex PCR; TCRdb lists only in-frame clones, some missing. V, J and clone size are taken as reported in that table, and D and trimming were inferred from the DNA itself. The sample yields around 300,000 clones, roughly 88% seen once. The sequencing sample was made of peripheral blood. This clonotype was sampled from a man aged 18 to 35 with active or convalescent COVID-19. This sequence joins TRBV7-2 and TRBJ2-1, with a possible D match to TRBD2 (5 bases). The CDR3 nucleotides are TGTGCCAGCAGCTTAAGGGCGGGCAGCTACAATGAGCAGTTCTTC. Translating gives CASSLRAGSYNEQFF.